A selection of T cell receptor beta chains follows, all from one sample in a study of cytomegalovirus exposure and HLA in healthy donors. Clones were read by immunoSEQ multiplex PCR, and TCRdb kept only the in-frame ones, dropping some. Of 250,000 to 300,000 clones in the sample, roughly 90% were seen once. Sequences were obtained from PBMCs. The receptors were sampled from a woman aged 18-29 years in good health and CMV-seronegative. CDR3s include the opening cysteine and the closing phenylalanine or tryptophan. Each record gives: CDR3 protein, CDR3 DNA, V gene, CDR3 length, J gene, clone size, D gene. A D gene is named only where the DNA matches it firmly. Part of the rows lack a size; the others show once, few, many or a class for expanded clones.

CASSYLTSGALHEQFF	TGTGCCAGCAGTTACCTCACTAGCGGGGCCCTACATGAGCAGTTCTTC	TRBV6-5	16	TRBJ2-1	NA	TRBD2
CASSQVPGRWTEAFF	TGCGCCAGCAGCCAAGTTCCAGGGCGGTGGACTGAAGCTTTCTTT	TRBV4-1	15	TRBJ1-1	NA	NA
CASSLAPGQRNSPLHF	TGCGCCAGCAGCTTGGCACCCGGTCAGCGTAATTCACCCCTCCACTTT	TRBV5-1	16	TRBJ1-6	NA	NA
CASSDGGVSQETQYF	TGCGCCAGCAGTGACGGGGGAGTAAGCCAAGAGACCCAGTACTTC	TRBV10-1	15	TRBJ2-5	NA	NA
CASSPDTHTYEQYF	TGTGCCAGCAGTCCCGACACCCACACCTACGAGCAGTACTTC	TRBV2	14	TRBJ2-7	NA	NA
CASSFGLAGPGELFF	TGTGCCAGCAGCTTCGGACTAGCGGGGCCCGGGGAGCTGTTTTTT	TRBV5-6	15	TRBJ2-2	NA	TRBD2
CASSLSPGQGRNTEAFF	TGCGCCAGCAGCTTGAGTCCGGGACAGGGAAGGAACACTGAAGCTTTCTTT	TRBV5-1	17	TRBJ1-1	NA	TRBD1
CASSFGSPLDYGYTF	TGTGCCAGCAGTTTTGGGAGTCCGCTAGACTATGGCTACACCTTC	TRBV28	15	TRBJ1-2	NA	NA
CASSPHLAGAPQETQYF	TGTGCCAGCAGTCCGCACCTAGCGGGGGCCCCCCAAGAGACCCAGTACTTC	TRBV28	17	TRBJ2-5	NA	TRBD2
CASSYYRDSYEQYF	TGTGCCAGCAGTTATTACCGGGACAGTTACGAGCAGTACTTC	TRBV6-6	14	TRBJ2-7	few	TRBD1
CASSWGENYGYTF	TGTGCCAGTAGTTGGGGGGAAAACTATGGCTACACCTTC	TRBV19	13	TRBJ1-2	NA	NA
CASSLAGDSPLHF	TGTGCCAGCAGTTTAGCCGGGGATTCACCCCTCCACTTT	TRBV27	13	TRBJ1-6	NA	NA
CSVSQGVREKLFF	TGCAGCGTTTCACAGGGTGTCCGTGAAAAACTGTTTTTT	TRBV29-1	13	TRBJ1-4	NA	NA
CASSPPSGGTNTGELFF	TGTGCCAGCAGTCCACCCTCCGGGGGAACGAACACCGGGGAGCTGTTTTTT	TRBV28	17	TRBJ2-2	NA	NA
CASTHRGQGNTIYF	TGTGCCAGCACCCACAGGGGGCAGGGAAACACCATATATTTT	TRBV28	14	TRBJ1-3	NA	TRBD1
CAWIRSGNTYEQYF	TGTGCCTGGATTCGGAGCGGGAATACCTACGAGCAGTACTTC	TRBV30	14	TRBJ2-7	NA	TRBD2
CASSPQANQETQYF	TGTGCCAGCTCACCTCAGGCTAACCAAGAGACCCAGTACTTC	TRBV18	14	TRBJ2-5	NA	NA
CASSPSFSGANVLTF	TGTGCCAGCAGCCCAAGCTTTTCTGGGGCCAACGTCCTGACTTTC	TRBV7-9	15	TRBJ2-6	NA	NA
CASSSTPGQGNYGYTF	TGTGCCAGCAGCTCCACGCCCGGACAGGGGAACTATGGCTACACCTTC	TRBV7-9	16	TRBJ1-2	NA	TRBD1
CASSSGQGPYEQYF	TGTGCCAGCAGTTCGGGACAGGGCCCCTACGAGCAGTACTTC	TRBV28	14	TRBJ2-7	NA	TRBD1
CASGSSGGALPPTGELFF	TGTGCTAGTGGTTCGTCGGGGGGTGCCTTACCCCCCACCGGGGAGCTGTTTTTT	TRBV12-5	18	TRBJ2-2	NA	TRBD2
CASILVDNYQPQHF	TGTGCCAGCATACTGGTCGACAACTATCAGCCCCAGCATTTT	TRBV6-1	14	TRBJ1-5	few	NA
CASRGQGATNEKLFF	TGTGCCAGCAGGGGACAGGGGGCAACTAATGAAAAACTGTTTTTT	TRBV7-9	15	TRBJ1-4	few	TRBD1
CASSPNTGAQTEAFF	TGTGCCAGCAGCCCAAATACAGGGGCACAGACTGAAGCTTTCTTT	TRBV11-3	15	TRBJ1-1	NA	TRBD1
CASSVGPGLVTSTDTQYF	TGTGCCAGCAGCGTTGGACCGGGACTAGTGACCTCCACAGATACGCAGTATTTT	TRBV9	18	TRBJ2-3	NA	TRBD2
CASSFGQGSYNSPLHF	TGTGCCAGCAGCTTTGGACAGGGCTCCTATAATTCACCCCTCCACTTT	TRBV11-2	16	TRBJ1-6	NA	TRBD1
CATAAGQINYGYTF	TGTGCCACAGCGGCGGGACAGATTAACTATGGCTACACCTTC	TRBV28	14	TRBJ1-2	NA	TRBD1
CASSSGGGNQITDTQYF	TGCGCCAGCAGCTCTGGCGGCGGGAATCAGATAACAGATACGCAGTATTTT	TRBV5-1	17	TRBJ2-3	NA	NA
CATRRGGTDTQYF	TGTGCCACCCGGAGGGGGGGGACAGATACGCAGTATTTT	TRBV7-2	13	TRBJ2-3	NA	NA
CASSRRGTVPTGELFF	TGTGCCAGCTCGCGCCGGGGGACAGTCCCCACCGGGGAGCTGTTTTTT	TRBV18	16	TRBJ2-2	NA	NA
CASSLVGTSGGAGNNEQFF	TGTGCCAGCAGCTTAGTCGGGACTAGCGGGGGGGCAGGTAACAATGAGCAGTTCTTC	TRBV11-2	19	TRBJ2-1	NA	TRBD2
CASSSPGGRGKIQETQYF	TGTGCCAGCAGCTCCCCGGGAGGGCGGGGTAAAATCCAAGAGACCCAGTACTTC	TRBV13	18	TRBJ2-5	NA	TRBD2
CASSLPGQGNGYTF	TGTGCCAGCAGTTTACCTGGACAGGGGAATGGCTACACCTTC	TRBV28	14	TRBJ1-2	once	TRBD1
CASSLEGDSNQPQHF	TGCGCCAGCAGCTTGGAGGGAGACAGCAATCAGCCCCAGCATTTT	TRBV5-1	15	TRBJ1-5	NA	NA
CASSPDFETQYF	TGCGCCAGCAGCCCGGACTTTGAGACCCAGTACTTC	TRBV4-1	12	TRBJ2-5	once	NA
CASSQGQPRLGDTQYF	TGTGCCAGCAGCCAAGGACAGCCAAGACTCGGAGATACGCAGTATTTT	TRBV7-2	16	TRBJ2-3	NA	NA
CASSPSSYEQYF	TGTGCCAGCAGTCCTTCCTCCTACGAGCAGTACTTC	TRBV28	12	TRBJ2-7	NA	NA
CATRQGASNQPQHF	TGTGCCACCCGACAGGGGGCTAGCAATCAGCCCCAGCATTTT	TRBV6-5	14	TRBJ1-5	NA	TRBD1
CASSSTQGRNTEAFF	TGTGCCAGCAGCTCCACCCAGGGGAGGAACACTGAAGCTTTCTTT	TRBV7-9	15	TRBJ1-1	NA	NA
CASSRNRNTEAFF	TGTGCCAGCAGTCGAAACAGGAACACTGAAGCTTTCTTT	TRBV2	13	TRBJ1-1	NA	NA
CASSTGAWSYTF	TGTGCCAGTAGTACAGGGGCCTGGAGCTACACCTTC	TRBV19	12	TRBJ1-2	few	NA
CASKDRRNTEAFF	TGTGCCAGTAAGGACAGGCGGAACACTGAAGCTTTCTTT	TRBV19	13	TRBJ1-1	NA	TRBD1